The clone carrying this TCR beta chain was recorded once. The data stem from a study of OX40 agonist ivuxolimab in advanced cancers. Study as a whole: An anti-OX40 (CD134) antibody with agonistic activity, ivuxolimab, was administered to patients.

TCRdb's table, derived via immunoSEQ multiplex PCR, lists solely in-frame clones and lacks some. This sample has fewer than 65,000 clones, with 86% found just once. With 5 bases clipped from V and 0 bases from J, the junction kept 9 bases outside the gene matches. This CDR3 spans 17 amino acids. CDR1 and CDR2 from the germline V gene are MDHEN and SYDVKM. This sequence was found in an adult with an advanced solid tumor such as melanoma, head and neck, liver or kidney cancer. The sequencing used CD4+ or CD8+ T cells sorted from blood, collected in a trial of the OX40 agonist ivuxolimab. V is TRBV28 and J is TRBJ1-4; 7 nucleotides match TRBD1. CDR3 DNA: TGTGCCAGCAGTCCTATCGACAGGGCCGCAACTAATGAAAAACTGTTTTTT. Protein product: CASSPIDRAATNEKLFF.